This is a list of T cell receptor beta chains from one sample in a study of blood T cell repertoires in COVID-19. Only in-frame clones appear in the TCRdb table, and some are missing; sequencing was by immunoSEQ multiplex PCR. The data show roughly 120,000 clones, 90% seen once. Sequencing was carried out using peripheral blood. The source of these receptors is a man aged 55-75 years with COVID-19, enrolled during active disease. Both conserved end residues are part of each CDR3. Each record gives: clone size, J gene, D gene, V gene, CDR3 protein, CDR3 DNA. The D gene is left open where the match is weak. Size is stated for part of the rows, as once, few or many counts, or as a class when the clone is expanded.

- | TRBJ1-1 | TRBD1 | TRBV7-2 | CASSLRQGAEAFF | TGTGCCAGCAGCTTACGACAGGGGGCTGAAGCTTTCTTT
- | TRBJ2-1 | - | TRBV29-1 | CSVALSFEQFF | TGCAGCGTTGCACTTAGCTTTGAGCAGTTCTTC
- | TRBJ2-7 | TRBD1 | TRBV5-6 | CASSSTGRYEQYF | TGTGCCAGCAGCTCGACAGGGCGATACGAGCAGTACTTC
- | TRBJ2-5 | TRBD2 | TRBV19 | CASSVSGGAGEETQYF | TGTGCCAGTAGTGTTTCGGGGGGTGCGGGAGAGGAGACCCAGTACTTC
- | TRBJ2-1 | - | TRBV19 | CASSELDEQFF | TGTGCCAGTAGTGAGCTGGATGAGCAGTTCTTC
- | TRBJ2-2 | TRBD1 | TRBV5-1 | CASSFTGANTGELFF | TGCGCCAGCAGCTTTACAGGGGCGAACACCGGGGAGCTGTTTTTT
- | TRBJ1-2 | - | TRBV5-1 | CASSPGLLSGYTF | TGCGCCAGCAGCCCCGGCCTACTAAGTGGCTACACCTTC
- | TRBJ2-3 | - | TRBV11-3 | CASSLEGGAGVRDTQYF | TGTGCCAGCAGCTTAGAGGGGGGCGCGGGAGTAAGAGATACGCAGTATTTT
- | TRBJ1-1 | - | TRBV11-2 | CASSLVGTLNTEAFF | TGTGCCAGCAGCTTAGTCGGGACACTGAACACTGAAGCTTTCTTT
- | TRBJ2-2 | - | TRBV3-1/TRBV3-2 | CASSRPSGELFF | TGTGCCAGCAGCCGTCCATCCGGGGAGCTGTTTTTT
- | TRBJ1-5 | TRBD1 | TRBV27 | CASSPRTGTYSNQPQHF | TGTGCCAGCAGTCCCCGGACAGGAACCTATAGCAATCAGCCCCAGCATTTT
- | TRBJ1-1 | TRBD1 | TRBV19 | CASSISPAGGQGDSTEAFF | TGTGCCAGTAGTATATCCCCGGCGGGGGGACAGGGGGACAGCACTGAAGCTTTCTTT
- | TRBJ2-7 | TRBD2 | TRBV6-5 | CASSSTSGLLGEQYF | TGTGCCAGCAGTTCGACTAGCGGACTCCTAGGCGAGCAGTACTTC
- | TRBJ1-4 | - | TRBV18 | CASSQSGANEKLFF | TGTGCCAGCTCACAATCGGGAGCTAATGAAAAACTGTTTTTT
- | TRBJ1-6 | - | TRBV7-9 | CASGGGNSPLHF | TGTGCCAGCGGGGGGGGAAATTCACCCCTCCACTTT
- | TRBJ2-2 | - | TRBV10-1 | CASSERQVTGELFF | TGCGCCAGCAGTGAAAGGCAGGTCACCGGGGAGCTGTTTTTT
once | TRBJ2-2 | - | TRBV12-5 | CASGLVWPGSTGELFF | TGTGCTAGTGGTTTGGTATGGCCGGGTTCGACCGGGGAGCTGTTTTTT
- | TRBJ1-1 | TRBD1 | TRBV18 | CASSPPQGEDTEAFF | TGTGCCAGCTCACCACCGCAGGGGGAGGACACTGAAGCTTTCTTT
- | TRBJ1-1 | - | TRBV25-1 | CASGRGAAEAFF | TGTGCCAGCGGCAGGGGTGCGGCTGAAGCTTTCTTT
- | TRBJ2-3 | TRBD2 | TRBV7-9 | CASSGLAGGTDTQYF | TGTGCCAGCAGCGGACTAGCGGGGGGCACAGATACGCAGTATTTT
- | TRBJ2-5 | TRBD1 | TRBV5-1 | CASSLMGQGQETQYF | TGCGCCAGCAGCTTGATGGGACAGGGCCAAGAGACCCAGTACTTC
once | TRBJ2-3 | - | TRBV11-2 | CASGRMRDTQYF | TGTGCCAGCGGGAGGATGAGAGATACGCAGTATTTT
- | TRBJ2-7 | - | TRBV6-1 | CASSERSSEQYF | TGTGCCAGCAGTGAGAGGAGTTCCGAGCAGTACTTC
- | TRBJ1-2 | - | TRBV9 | CASSPSTALLINYGYTF | TGTGCCAGCAGCCCTTCGACAGCCTTATTAATAAACTATGGCTACACCTTC
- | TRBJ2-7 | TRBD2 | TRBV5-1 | CASSWTSGDYEQYF | TGCGCCAGCAGTTGGACTAGCGGAGATTACGAGCAGTACTTC
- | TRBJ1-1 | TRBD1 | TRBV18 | CASSLRDRDTEAFF | TGTGCCAGCTCACTCCGCGACAGGGACACTGAAGCTTTCTTT